Presented here are 32 T cell receptor beta chains from one specimen sequenced in a study of cytomegalovirus exposure and HLA in healthy donors. 13 Jbeta primers and 60 Vbeta primers were used for the PCR. Sequencing was performed with immunoSEQ multiplex PCR; in TCRdb, only in-frame clones are kept and a portion is missing. The sample records 97,000 or so clones, around 68% being singletons. Material for sequencing was PBMCs. The source of these receptors is a human donor in good health.

The V gene is TRBV9, the J gene TRBJ2-3; TRBD2 matches 13 bases. Per germline, CDR1 SGDLS and CDR2 YYNGEE. The CDR3 totals 21 residues. With 4 bases clipped from V and 1 base from J, the junction kept 18 bases outside the gene matches. CDR3: CASSRGPGLAGMWFGTDTQYF. For the CDR3, the DNA is TGTGCCAGCAGCCGAGGCCCGGGACTAGCGGGAATGTGGTTCGGCACAGATACGCAGTATTTT.

This rearrangement joins TRBV19 to TRBJ2-1, with TRBD2 identical over 13 bases. CDR1 and CDR2 from the germline V gene are LNHDA and SQIVND (reference sequence). This CDR3 comprises 14 residues. V was pared by 9 bases and J by 8 bases, with 7 bases of the junction left unmatched. The CDR3 DNA reads as TGTGCCAGACGGGGACTAGCGGGAATGGATGAGCAGTTCTTC. Its protein is CARRGLAGMDEQFF.

The V call is TRBV7-8, the J call TRBJ2-5, with 7 bases that match TRBD2. The CDR3 length is 14 residues. Trimming at V came to 2 bases and at J to 4 bases, leaving 4 bases not matched to a gene. Germline-derived CDR1 and CDR2 are SGHVS and FQNEAQ. CDR3 bases: TGTGCCAGCAGCTTATTTGGCGGGAGAGAGACCCAGTACTTC. It encodes CASSLFGGRETQYF. Complete variable domain (other parts from reference TRBV7-8 and TRBJ2-5): GAGVSQSPRYKVAKRGQDVALRCDPISGHVSLFWYQQALGQGPEFLTYFQNEAQLDKSGLPSDRFFAERPEGSVSTLKIQRTQQEDSAVYLCASSLFGGRETQYFGPGTRLLVL.

This sequence joins TRBV6-5 and TRBJ2-1, with a possible D match to TRBD2 (5 bases). V was trimmed by 6 bases and J by 0 bases, leaving 9 bases between them. CDR1 and CDR2 from the germline V gene are MNHEY and SVGAGI. This CDR3 has 14 amino acids. The DNA of the CDR3 is TGTGCCAGCAGCCCGGGAAGCTCCTACAATGAGCAGTTCTTC. Encoded protein: CASSPGSSYNEQFF.

The chain uses TRBV6-5 and TRBJ1-5; 7 bases line up with TRBD1. The J segment lost 7 bases and the V segment lost 6 bases, leaving 12 bases of the junction unmatched. CDR1 and CDR2 from the germline V gene are MNHEY and SVGAGI. The CDR3 has 15 amino acids. For the CDR3, the DNA is TGTGCCAGCAGGAGGGACAGCAACTCCCTGCAGCCCCAGCATTTT. Translated, it gives CASRRDSNSLQPQHF.

The CDR3: CASSEGGQAMNEKLFF. CDR3 nucleotides: TGTGCCAGCAGCGAGGGGGGACAGGCTATGAATGAAAAACTGTTTTTT. The rearrangement links TRBV5-4 to TRBJ1-4; 8 bases line up with TRBD1. V shed 4 bases and J 5 bases; nucleotides not matched to a gene: 10. Germline V CDR1 and CDR2: SGHNT, YYREEE (reference sequence). CDR3 length: 16 residues.

This chain joins TRBV19 and TRBJ1-4, with TRBD1 identical over 7 bases. Trimming removed 0 bases from V and 4 bases from J; junction bases left unmatched: 2. CDR3 length: 15 amino acids. Germline lookup yields CDR1 LNHDA and CDR2 SQIVND (reference sequence). As DNA, the CDR3 is TGTGCCAGTAGTATAGAGGGGACAGTTAATGAAAAACTGTTTTTT. This gives the protein CASSIEGTVNEKLFF. The variable domain in full, completed from reference TRBV19 and TRBJ1-4, reads DGGITQSPKYLFRKEGQNVTLSCEQNLNHDAMYWYRQDPGQGLRLIYYSQIVNDFQKGDIAEGYSVSREKKESFPLTVTSAQKNPTAFYLCASSIEGTVNEKLFFGSGTQLSVL.

This clone was counted a few times. The chain employs TRBV4-1 and TRBJ2-1; 12 nucleotides agree with TRBD2. Germline assignment: CDR1 MGHRA and CDR2 YSYEKL. The CDR3 covers 15 residues. The junction had 6 bases not matched to a gene; V was cut back by 4 bases and J by 8 bases. CDR3 in amino acids: CASSLTSGRIYEQFF. Here the CDR3 DNA reads TGCGCCAGCAGCCTTACTAGCGGGAGGATTTATGAGCAGTTCTTC.

CDR3 amino acids: CASSHPGQGQYNEQFF. CDR3 nucleotides: TGTGCCAGCTCACACCCGGGACAGGGGCAATACAATGAGCAGTTCTTC. This chain connects TRBV18 to TRBJ2-1; the match to TRBD1 covers 10 bases. V lost 4 bases, J lost 4 bases, and 7 bases stayed unmatched. The germline V gene encodes CDR1 KGHSH and CDR2 LQKENI. This CDR3 has 16 residues.

V and J are TRBV21-1 and TRBJ2-5; the D call of TRBD1 is as the table states it, not checked on the DNA. TRBV21-1 is a recognized pseudogene. CDR3 length: 19 amino acids. CDR3 amino acids: CASSKCGDRGPYLEETQYF. CDR3 coding DNA: TGTGCCAGCAGCAAATGTGGAGACAGGGGGCCATACCTTGAAGAGACCCAGTACTTC.

CDR3 loop: CASNPGTGGPTNQPQHF. The CDR3 DNA follows: TGTGCCAGTAACCCTGGGACAGGGGGCCCTACCAATCAGCCCCAGCATTTT. The rearrangement uses TRBV19 and TRBJ1-5; 12 nucleotides align to TRBD1. The V gene's germline CDR1 is LNHDA and CDR2 SQIVND (reference sequence). The length of the CDR3 is 17 residues. J lost 3 bases, V lost 7 bases, and 10 bases had no gene match.

The chain couples TRBV5-4 to TRBJ2-7, with TRBD2 matching 7 bases. V lost 0 bases and J lost 5; bases outside the gene matches: 8. The V gene's germline CDR1 is SGHNT and CDR2 YYREEE (reference sequence). The CDR3 runs 15 residues. The CDR3 DNA follows: TGTGCCAGCAGCTTGGTTGGCGGGAGCAACGACGAGCAGTACTTC. Its protein is CASSLVGGSNDEQYF.

This clone was detected a few times. The chain couples TRBV14 to TRBJ2-7; TRBD2 is a possible D gene (6 bases). Trimming left V 0 bases short and J 3 bases short, with 12 bases between. This CDR3 comprises 15 residues. The germline gives CDR1 SGHDN, CDR2 FVKESK. The CDR3: CASSQDKASVYEQYF. CDR3 DNA: TGTGCCAGCAGCCAAGATAAAGCTAGCGTCTACGAGCAGTACTTC.

On this clone: A read error is likely, as this CDR3 ends without the conserved phenylalanine or tryptophan. CDR3 residues: CASSSPSSRDTEAFV. The CDR3 nucleotides read TGTGCCAGCAGCTCCCCTTCCTCGCGAGACACTGAAGCTTTCGTT. The rearrangement uses TRBV7-9 and TRBJ1-1, with no clear D. Germline CDR1 reads SEHNR; CDR2 reads FQNEAQ (reference sequence). CDR3 length equals 15 residues. Trimming cost V 4 bases and J 3 bases, with 15 bases left between them.

The chain joins TRBV6-6 to TRBJ1-3; the D gene is possibly TRBD1 (5 bases). The germline gives CDR1 MNHNY, CDR2 SVGAGI (reference sequence). The CDR3 runs 16 residues. With 5 bases removed from V and 0 bases from J, the gap between germline ends came to 14 bases. The CDR3 DNA reads as TGTGCCAGCAGTAACCTTCAGGGAGGCTCTGGAAACACCATATATTTT. This sequence encodes CASSNLQGGSGNTIYF.

Remarks on this clone: The junction and the germline gene differ at one end; a read error may be behind it. This chain joins TRBV29-1 and TRBJ2-5, with 9 bases lining up with TRBD2. CDR3 length: 14 amino acids. Germline assignment: CDR1 SQVTM and CDR2 ANQGSEA. The CDR3 here is CSVSWLAGQETRYF. The CDR3 coding sequence is TGCAGCGTTTCCTGGCTAGCGGGGCAAGAGACCCGGTACTTC.

CDR3 in DNA: TGCAGCGTGCCTCTAGGAGGCGAGCAGTACTTC. Its protein is CSVPLGGEQYF. The V and J genes are TRBV29-1 and TRBJ2-5, with TRBD2 as a possible D gene (5 bases). The end of the DNA aligns better with TRBJ2-7, so the J call may be wrong. There are 11 residues in the CDR3. CDR1 and CDR2 from the germline V gene are SQVTM and ANQGSEA.

This clone was counted a single time. The chain combines TRBV27 with TRBJ1-2, with unresolved D. Germline V gene lookup returns CDR1 MNHEY and CDR2 SMNVEV (reference sequence). The CDR3 is made up of 18 amino acids. Deletions cut 2 bases from V and 8 bases from J, with 27 bases between. CDR3 loop: CASSLKSDIWRRDRGYTF. CDR3 nucleotides: TGTGCCAGCAGTTTAAAGTCGGATATATGGAGGAGGGATCGGGGCTACACCTTC.

This clone was counted only a few times. The chain couples TRBV7-9 to TRBJ1-5; D unresolved. V was shortened by 4 bases and J by 7 bases, with 17 bases between the two germline ends. The CDR3 spans 15 residues. Germline V gene sequence: CDR1 SEHNR, CDR2 FQNEAQ (reference sequence). As DNA, the CDR3 is TGTGCCAGCAGCTCCTCTAGGGTAGAGGGCCAGCCCCAGCATTTT. Translation gives CASSSSRVEGQPQHF. The full variable domain, in which reference TRBV7-9 and TRBJ1-5 provide the parts outside the CDR3, is DTGVSQNPRHKITKRGQNVTFRCDPISEHNRLYWYRQTLGQGPEFLTYFQNEAQLEKSRLLSDRFSAERPKGSFSTLEIQRTEQGDSAMYLCASSSSRVEGQPQHFGDGTRLSIL.

This clone was seen a handful of times. This sequence joins TRBV15 and TRBJ2-1; the match to TRBD2 covers 8 bases. The CDR3 is 17 amino acids. J was trimmed by 2 bases and V by 0 bases; bases with no gene match: 6. Germline V gene lookup returns CDR1 LNHNV and CDR2 YYDKDF (reference sequence). The CDR3 here is CATSRDLGAGAYNEQFF. The DNA for the CDR3 is TGTGCCACCAGCAGAGATCTGGGAGCGGGAGCCTACAATGAGCAGTTCTTC.

The rearrangement uses TRBV5-1 and TRBJ2-5; a weak D match, TRBD1 (5 bases). The tail of the sequence fits TRBJ2-7 better, so the J call may be wrong. Germline V gene lookup returns CDR1 SGHRS and CDR2 YFSETQ. The CDR3 has 12 residues. For the CDR3, the DNA is TGCGCCAGCAGCCTCAGGGCCTACGAGCAGTACTTC. It is translated as CASSLRAYEQYF.

The rearrangement links TRBV5-1 to TRBJ1-2, with D uncertain. V gave up 0 bases and J gave up 8 bases, with 8 bases separating them. Germline V lookup: CDR1 SGHRS, CDR2 YFSETQ. CDR3 size: 12 residues. CDR3 DNA sequence: TGCGCCAGCAGCTTGGTGGGAGGGGGCTACACCTTC. Translated, it gives CASSLVGGGYTF.

The V call is TRBV6-1, the J call TRBJ2-7, with D tentatively TRBD1 (5 bases). V was trimmed by 6 bases and J by 5 bases, leaving 17 bases between them. The germline V gene has CDR1 MNHNS and CDR2 SASEGT. The CDR3 spans 14 residues. DNA of the CDR3: TGTGCCAGCAGCTTGGGCAGGGCAATCGACGAGCAGTACTTC. Protein sequence: CASSLGRAIDEQYF.

This clone appeared a few times. The chain has TRBV30 and TRBJ2-7; 12 bases map to TRBD2. CDR1 is GTSNPN, CDR2 SVGIG, per germline (reference sequence). The CDR3 extends over 15 amino acids. V was pared by 2 bases and J by 4 bases, with 6 bases of the junction left unmatched. The DNA for the CDR3 is TGTGCCTGGAGTCCCCTAGCGGGAGGGCCTTACGAGCAGTACTTC. Its protein is CAWSPLAGGPYEQYF.

J is TRBJ1-5 and V is TRBV27; D is unclear. Trimming removed 2 bases at V and 5 bases at J, with 7 bases between. Germline CDR1 and CDR2: MNHEY and SMNVEV (reference sequence). This CDR3 contains 13 residues. CDR3 sequence (DNA): TGTGCCAGCAGTTTAGCAGTCCATCAGCCCCAGCATTTT. Encoded protein: CASSLAVHQPQHF.

In this sample, this clone turned up a few times. The CDR3 region has the DNA TGCGCCAGCAGCCAAGATCCTAGCGGAGCCTACGAGCAGTACTTC. Translated, it gives CASSQDPSGAYEQYF. The chain combines TRBV4-1 with TRBJ2-7; 7 bases are shared with TRBD2. The CDR3 extends over 15 amino acids. Germline CDR1 and CDR2: MGHRA and YSYEKL. With 0 bases clipped from V and 2 bases from J, the junction kept 4 bases outside the gene matches.

This clone was counted a few times. This chain links TRBV1 with TRBJ1-2. TRBV1 is deemed a pseudogene. The CDR3 has 15 amino acids. The CDR3 DNA reads TGCACCAGCAGCCAAAAGCGAGTGGGGAGCTATGGCTACACCTTC. This encodes CTSSQKRVGSYGYTF.

The rearrangement joins TRBV5-4 to TRBJ2-2, with 12 bases lining up with TRBD2. CDR3 length equals 19 residues. Germline CDR1 reads SGHNT; CDR2 reads YYREEE (reference sequence). V was pared by 4 bases and J by 3 bases, with 13 bases of the junction left unmatched. For the CDR3, the DNA is TGTGCCAGCAGCACGGGACTAGCGGGTCCCGGCCGGGACACCGGGGAGCTGTTTTTT. Translated, it gives CASSTGLAGPGRDTGELFF.

This rearrangement joins TRBV4-1 to TRBJ2-7, with 8 bases matching TRBD1. The length of the CDR3 is 15 residues. V gave up 3 bases and J gave up 5 bases; unmatched junction bases: 9. Germline V CDR1 and CDR2: MGHRA, YSYEKL. CDR3 protein: CASSQNGQGRHEQYF. CDR3 DNA sequence: TGCGCCAGCAGCCAGAACGGACAGGGACGGCACGAGCAGTACTTC.

This clone was picked up a small number of times. The V call is TRBV5-1, the J call TRBJ2-5; D perhaps matches TRBD1 (6 bases). The CDR3 extends over 18 amino acids. Germline lookup yields CDR1 SGHRS and CDR2 YFSETQ. Trimming shortened V by 5 bases and J by 1 base, and 24 bases separated the two germline ends. CDR3 amino acids: CASRDLLGNRDTQETQYF. Written as DNA, the CDR3 is TGCGCCAGCAGAGACTTGCTGGGGAACCGGGACACCCAAGAGACCCAGTACTTC.

V gene TRBV30 combines with J gene TRBJ2-3; D perhaps matches TRBD2 (6 bases). This CDR3 region has 13 residues. CDR1 is GTSNPN and CDR2 is SVGIG in the germline V gene (reference sequence). V was trimmed by 5 bases and J by 2 bases, leaving 11 bases between them. The CDR3 protein is CAWGRRSTDTQYF. DNA of the CDR3: TGTGCCTGGGGGAGGCGGTCCACAGATACGCAGTATTTT.

The CDR3 DNA reads TGTGCCTGGAGTGTACCTTACTCGGACAGAACCGGGGAGCTGTTTTTT. It encodes CAWSVPYSDRTGELFF. The gene calls are TRBV30 and TRBJ2-2; D perhaps matches TRBD1 (6 bases). There are 16 residues in the CDR3. Germline CDR1 is GTSNPN and CDR2 is SVGIG (reference sequence). With 0 bases removed from V and 5 bases from J, the gap between germline ends came to 16 bases.